A single sample gave rise to the 9 T cell receptor beta chains below, sequenced in a study of Tregs in tolerant kidney transplant recipients. This table comes from immunoSEQ multiplex PCR, and its TCRdb copy is limited to in-frame clones, with some not included. The sample lists 1,800 or so clones; 40% to 60% were seen once. Antigens of these TCRs are unknown. The sample comprised Tregs from blood cultured with allogeneic cells. The origin of the receptors is a human donor in good health.

The rearrangement uses TRBV5-6 and TRBJ2-7; D is unresolved. The CDR3 is 12 amino acids. Germline CDR1 is SGHDT and CDR2 is YYEEEE. Trimming pared 2 bases from V and 3 bases from J, leaving 6 bases between. CDR3 bases: TGTGCCAGCAGCTTAAACAGCTACGAGCAGTACTTC. Translating it yields CASSLNSYEQYF.

The chain links TRBV7-9 to TRBJ2-7, with a possible D match to TRBD2 (6 bases). The CDR3 is 12 amino acids. The germline V and J ends were trimmed by 1 base and 7 bases, with 8 bases remaining between them. Per the germline V gene, CDR1 is SEHNR and CDR2 is FQNEAQ (reference sequence). DNA for the CDR3: TGTGCCAGCAGCTTAGGTGGAGGGGAGCAGTACTTC. This sequence encodes CASSLGGGEQYF.

In its sample, this clone was seen a few times. V is TRBV4-2 and J is TRBJ1-5; weak D call: TRBD1 (6 bases). The CDR3 extends over 18 amino acids. Trimming removed 9 bases from V and 4 bases from J, with 28 bases in between. Per germline, CDR1 LGHNA and CDR2 YNFKEQ. The CDR3 here is CARSLEGTRTVRNQPQHF. The CDR3 coding sequence is TGTGCCAGAAGCTTGGAAGGCACTCGGACAGTCCGGAATCAGCCCCAGCATTTT.

As for this clone: A read error is the likely source, as a far larger clone sits one nucleotide away. The chain links TRBV5-6 to TRBJ1-2; D remains ambiguous. The CDR3 has 12 amino acids. Germline V lookup: CDR1 SGHDT, CDR2 YYEEEE. Trimming shortened V by 2 bases and J by 8 bases, and 10 bases separated the two germline ends. CDR3: CASSFPPRGYTF. CDR3 DNA: TGTGCCAGCAGCTTCCCCCCGAGGGGCTACACCTTC.

Relative to its sample, this clone is medium-sized (0.01 to 0.1%). This rearrangement joins TRBV15 to TRBJ2-5; no definite D call. Deletions cut 1 base from V and 2 bases from J, with 14 bases between. CDR3 length equals 16 residues. Per the germline V gene, CDR1 is LNHNV and CDR2 is YYDKDF (reference sequence). CDR3: CATSRGSGSRQETQYF. The CDR3 DNA sequence: TGTGCCACCAGCAGAGGCTCGGGCAGCCGACAAGAGACCCAGTACTTC. Variable domain in full (rest from reference TRBV15 and TRBJ2-5): DAMVIQNPRYQVTQFGKPVTLSCSQTLNHNVMYWYQQKSSQAPKLLFHYYDKDFNNEADTPDNFQSRRPNTSFCFLDIRSPGLGDTAMYLCATSRGSGSRQETQYFGPGTRLLVL.

This sequence joins TRBV7-9 and TRBJ1-5, with D hard to call. The V gene's germline CDR1 is SEHNR and CDR2 FQNEAQ (reference sequence). V was cut by 8 bases and J by 5 bases, with 13 bases left in between. This CDR3 has 13 residues. The CDR3 coding sequence is TGTGCCAGCGGATCGAGGGTGGATCAGCCCCAGCATTTT. It specifies CASGSRVDQPQHF.

This clone is categorized as medium-sized (0.01 to 0.1%). The chain links TRBV7-2 to TRBJ1-2; D is unresolved. The CDR3 sequence is 13 residues long. From germline, CDR1 is SGHTA and CDR2 FQGNSA. V lost 6 bases to trimming and J lost 4 bases, with 12 bases between them. CDR3 residues: CASSYPGIYGYTF. In DNA form, the CDR3 reads TGTGCCAGCAGTTATCCCGGGATCTATGGCTACACCTTC.

This chain links TRBV28 with TRBJ2-2, with no clear D. The CDR3 length is 13 residues. The germline V and J ends were trimmed by 5 bases and 5 bases, with 9 bases remaining between them. Germline values: CDR1 MDHEN, CDR2 SYDVKM. The CDR3 sequence is CASSVQRTGELFF. The CDR3 coding sequence is TGTGCCAGCAGTGTCCAAAGGACCGGGGAGCTGTTTTTT.

In its sample, this clone was seen once. This chain connects TRBV11-1 to TRBJ2-7; the D is unclear. Germline assignment: CDR1 SGHAT and CDR2 FQDESV (reference sequence). CDR3 length equals 15 residues. Between the trimmed V and J ends, which lost 4 bases and 3 bases, there was a span of 16 bases. The CDR3 loop is CASSSGSILNYEQYF. CDR3 DNA sequence: TGTGCCAGCAGCTCCGGGTCGATATTAAACTACGAGCAGTACTTC.